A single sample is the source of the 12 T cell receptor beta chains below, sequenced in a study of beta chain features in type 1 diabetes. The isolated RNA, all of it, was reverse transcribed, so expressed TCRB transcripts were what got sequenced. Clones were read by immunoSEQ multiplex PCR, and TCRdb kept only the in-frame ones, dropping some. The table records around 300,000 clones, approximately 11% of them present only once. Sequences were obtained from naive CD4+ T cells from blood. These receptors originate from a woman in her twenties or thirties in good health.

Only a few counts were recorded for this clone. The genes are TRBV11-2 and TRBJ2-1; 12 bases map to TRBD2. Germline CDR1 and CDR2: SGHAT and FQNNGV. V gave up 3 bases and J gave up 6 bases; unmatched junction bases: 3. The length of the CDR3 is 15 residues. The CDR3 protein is CASSLETSGSNEQFF. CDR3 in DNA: TGTGCCAGCAGCTTGGAGACTAGCGGGAGCAATGAGCAGTTCTTC.

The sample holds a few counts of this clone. The CDR3 coding sequence is TGTGCCAGCAGTTTGGGACACAAGAACACTGAAGCTTTCTTT. This gives the protein CASSLGHKNTEAFF. V gene TRBV27 combines with J gene TRBJ1-1, with D tentatively TRBD1 (6 bases). This CDR3 comprises 14 residues. Trimming pared 3 bases from V and 1 base from J, leaving 9 bases between. Germline CDR1 and CDR2: MNHEY and SMNVEV (reference sequence).

The CDR3 here is CASSPGEDNEQFF. CDR3 bases: TGTGCCAGCTCACCCGGGGAAGATAATGAGCAGTTCTTC. This chain joins TRBV18 and TRBJ2-1; TRBD2 is a possible D gene (5 bases). Germline assignment: CDR1 KGHSH and CDR2 LQKENI. The germline V and J ends were trimmed by 3 bases and 7 bases, with 10 bases remaining between them. This CDR3 spans 13 amino acids.

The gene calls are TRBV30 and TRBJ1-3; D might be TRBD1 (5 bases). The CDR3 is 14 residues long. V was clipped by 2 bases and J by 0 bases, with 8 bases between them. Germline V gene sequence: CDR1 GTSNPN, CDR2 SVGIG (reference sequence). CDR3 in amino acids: CAWSTGYSGNTIYF. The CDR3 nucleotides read TGTGCCTGGAGTACAGGTTACTCTGGAAACACCATATATTTT.

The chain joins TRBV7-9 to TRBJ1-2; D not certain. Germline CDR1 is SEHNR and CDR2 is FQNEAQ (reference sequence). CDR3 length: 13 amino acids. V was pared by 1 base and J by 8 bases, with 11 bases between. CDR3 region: CASSLVEAYGYTF. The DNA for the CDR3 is TGTGCCAGCAGCTTAGTAGAAGCATACGGCTACACCTTC.

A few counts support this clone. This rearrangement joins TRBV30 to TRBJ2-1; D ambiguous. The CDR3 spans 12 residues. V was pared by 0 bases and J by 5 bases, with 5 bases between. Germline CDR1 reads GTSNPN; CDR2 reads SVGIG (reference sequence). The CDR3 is CAWSVNNNEQFF. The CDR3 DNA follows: TGTGCCTGGAGTGTGAACAACAATGAGCAGTTCTTC.

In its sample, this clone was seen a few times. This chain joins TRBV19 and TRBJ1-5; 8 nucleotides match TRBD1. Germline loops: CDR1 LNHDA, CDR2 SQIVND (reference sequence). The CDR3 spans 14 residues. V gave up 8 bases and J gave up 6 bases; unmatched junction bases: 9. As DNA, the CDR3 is TGTGCCAGTTACGCAGGGGGCGCGTTTCAGCCCCAGCATTTT. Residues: CASYAGGAFQPQHF.

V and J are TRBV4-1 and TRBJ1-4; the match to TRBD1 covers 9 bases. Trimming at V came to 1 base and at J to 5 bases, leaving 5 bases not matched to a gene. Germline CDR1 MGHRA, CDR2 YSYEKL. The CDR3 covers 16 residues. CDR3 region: CASSQADRGRNEKLFF. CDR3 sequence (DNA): TGCGCCAGCAGCCAAGCGGACAGGGGAAGGAATGAAAAACTGTTTTTT.

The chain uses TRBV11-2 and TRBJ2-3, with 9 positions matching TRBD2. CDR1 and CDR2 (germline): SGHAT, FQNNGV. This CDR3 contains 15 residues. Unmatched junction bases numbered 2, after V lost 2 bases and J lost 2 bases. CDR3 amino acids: CASSLLAGPTDTQYF. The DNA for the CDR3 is TGTGCCAGCAGCTTACTAGCGGGGCCCACAGATACGCAGTATTTT. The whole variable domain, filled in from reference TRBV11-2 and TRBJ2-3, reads EAGVAQSPRYKIIEKRQSVAFWCNPISGHATLYWYQQILGQGPKLLIQFQNNGVVDDSQLPKDRFSAERLKGVDSTLKIQPAKLEDSAVYLCASSLLAGPTDTQYFGPGTRLTVL.

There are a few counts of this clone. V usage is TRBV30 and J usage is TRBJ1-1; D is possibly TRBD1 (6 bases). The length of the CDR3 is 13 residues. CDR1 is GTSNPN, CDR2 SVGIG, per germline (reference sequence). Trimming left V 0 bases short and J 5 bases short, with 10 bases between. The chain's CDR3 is CAWSVRGMTEAFF. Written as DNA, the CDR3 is TGTGCCTGGAGTGTAAGGGGGATGACTGAAGCTTTCTTT. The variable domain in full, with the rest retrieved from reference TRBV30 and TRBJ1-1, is SQTIHQWPATLVQPVGSPLSLECTVEGTSNPNLYWYRQAAGRGLQLLFYSVGIGQISSEVPQNLSASRPQDRQFILSSKKLLLSDSGFYLCAWSVRGMTEAFFGQGTRLTVV.

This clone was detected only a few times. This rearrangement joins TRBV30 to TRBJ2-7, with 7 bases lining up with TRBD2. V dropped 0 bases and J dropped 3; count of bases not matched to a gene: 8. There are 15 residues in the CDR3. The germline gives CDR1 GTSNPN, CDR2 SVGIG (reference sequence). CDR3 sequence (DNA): TGTGCCTGGAGTGTAGGGGTAGCGGGTTTCTACGAGCAGTACTTC. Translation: CAWSVGVAGFYEQYF. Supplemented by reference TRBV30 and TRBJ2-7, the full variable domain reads SQTIHQWPATLVQPVGSPLSLECTVEGTSNPNLYWYRQAAGRGLQLLFYSVGIGQISSEVPQNLSASRPQDRQFILSSKKLLLSDSGFYLCAWSVGVAGFYEQYFGPGTRLTVT.

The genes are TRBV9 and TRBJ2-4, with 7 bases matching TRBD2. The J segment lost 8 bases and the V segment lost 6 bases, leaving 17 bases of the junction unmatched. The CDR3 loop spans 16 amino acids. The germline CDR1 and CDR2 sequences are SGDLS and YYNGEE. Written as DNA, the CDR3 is TGTGCCAGCAACGATGGGGCGGGAGCGGCAGAAGACATTCAGTACTTC. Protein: CASNDGAGAAEDIQYF. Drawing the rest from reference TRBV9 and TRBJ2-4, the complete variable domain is DSGVTQTPKHLITATGQRVTLRCSPRSGDLSVYWYQQSLDQGLQFLIQYYNGEERAKGNILERFSAQQFPDLHSELNLSSLELGDSALYFCASNDGAGAAEDIQYFGAGTRLSVL.